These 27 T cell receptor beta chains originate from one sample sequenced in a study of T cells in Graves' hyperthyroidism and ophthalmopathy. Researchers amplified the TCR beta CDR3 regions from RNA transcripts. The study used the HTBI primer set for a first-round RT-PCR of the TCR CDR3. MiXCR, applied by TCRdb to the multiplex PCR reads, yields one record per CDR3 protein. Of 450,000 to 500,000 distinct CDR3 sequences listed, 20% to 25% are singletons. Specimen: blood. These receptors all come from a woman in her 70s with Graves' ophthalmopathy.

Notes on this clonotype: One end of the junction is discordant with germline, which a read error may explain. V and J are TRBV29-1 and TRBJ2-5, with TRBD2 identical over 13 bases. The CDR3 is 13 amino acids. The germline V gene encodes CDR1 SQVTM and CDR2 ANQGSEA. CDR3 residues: CGVSTGTSGIQYF. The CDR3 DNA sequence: TGCGGCGTTTCAACCGGGACTAGCGGGATACAGTACTTC.

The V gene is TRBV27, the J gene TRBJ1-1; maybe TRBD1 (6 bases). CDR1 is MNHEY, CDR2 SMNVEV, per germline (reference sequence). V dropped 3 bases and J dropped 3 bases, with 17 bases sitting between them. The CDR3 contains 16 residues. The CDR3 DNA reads TGTGCCAGCAGTTTCCGACAGGTCCGCCAAGACACTGAAGCTTTCTTT. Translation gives CASSFRQVRQDTEAFF.

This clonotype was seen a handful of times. The CDR3 region has the DNA TGTGCCAGCAGCTCCCCACTAGCGGGAATTCACAATGAGCAGTTCTTC. It encodes CASSSPLAGIHNEQFF. The chain combines TRBV12-3 or TRBV12-4 with TRBJ2-1, with 10 positions matching TRBD2. This CDR3 has 16 amino acids. The V segment lost 6 bases and the J segment 5 bases; nucleotides outside the gene matches: 10.

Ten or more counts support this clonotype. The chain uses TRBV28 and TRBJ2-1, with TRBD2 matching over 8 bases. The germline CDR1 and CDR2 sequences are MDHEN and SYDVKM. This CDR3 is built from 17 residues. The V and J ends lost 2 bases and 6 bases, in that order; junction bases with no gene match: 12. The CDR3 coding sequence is TGTGCCAGCAGTTTAAGCTACGCGGCTAGCGGGCCCAATGAGCAGTTCTTC. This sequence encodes CASSLSYAASGPNEQFF.

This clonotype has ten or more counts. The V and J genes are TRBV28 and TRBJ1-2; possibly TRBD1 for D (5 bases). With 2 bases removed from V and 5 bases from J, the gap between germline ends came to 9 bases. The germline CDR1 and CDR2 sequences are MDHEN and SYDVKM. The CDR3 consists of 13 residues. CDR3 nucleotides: TGTGCCAGCAGTTTAGGGGGGGAGTATGGCTACACCTTC. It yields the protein CASSLGGEYGYTF.

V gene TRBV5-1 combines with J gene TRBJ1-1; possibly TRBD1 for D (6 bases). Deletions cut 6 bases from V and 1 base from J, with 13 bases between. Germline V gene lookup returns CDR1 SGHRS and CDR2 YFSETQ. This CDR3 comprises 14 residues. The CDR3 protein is CASKRGYQNTEAFF. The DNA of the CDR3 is TGCGCCAGCAAAAGGGGGTACCAGAACACTGAAGCTTTCTTT.

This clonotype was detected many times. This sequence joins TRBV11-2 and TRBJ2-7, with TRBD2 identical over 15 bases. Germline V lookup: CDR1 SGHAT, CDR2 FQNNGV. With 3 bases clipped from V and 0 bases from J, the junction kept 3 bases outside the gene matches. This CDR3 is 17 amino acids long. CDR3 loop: CASSLGLAGGFSYEQYF. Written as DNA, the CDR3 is TGTGCCAGCAGCTTGGGACTAGCGGGAGGCTTCTCCTACGAGCAGTACTTC.

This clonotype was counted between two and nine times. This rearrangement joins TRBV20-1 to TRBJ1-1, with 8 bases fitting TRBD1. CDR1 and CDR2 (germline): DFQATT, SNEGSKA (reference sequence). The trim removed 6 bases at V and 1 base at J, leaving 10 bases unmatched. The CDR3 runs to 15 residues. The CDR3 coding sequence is TGCAGTGCCTTTTACCGGACAGGGCGGAACACTGAAGCTTTCTTT. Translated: CSAFYRTGRNTEAFF.

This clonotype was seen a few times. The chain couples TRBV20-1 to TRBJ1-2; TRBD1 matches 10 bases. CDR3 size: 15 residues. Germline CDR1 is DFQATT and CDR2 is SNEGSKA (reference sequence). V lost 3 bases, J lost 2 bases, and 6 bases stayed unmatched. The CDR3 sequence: CSARKPGQGNYGYTF. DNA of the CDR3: TGCAGTGCTAGGAAACCGGGACAGGGGAACTATGGCTACACCTTC.

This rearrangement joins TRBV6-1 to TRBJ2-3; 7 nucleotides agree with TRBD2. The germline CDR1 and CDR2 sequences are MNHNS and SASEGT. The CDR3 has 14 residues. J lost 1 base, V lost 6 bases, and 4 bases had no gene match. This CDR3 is CASRVAGGTDTQYF. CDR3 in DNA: TGTGCCAGCAGGGTAGCGGGTGGCACAGATACGCAGTATTTT.

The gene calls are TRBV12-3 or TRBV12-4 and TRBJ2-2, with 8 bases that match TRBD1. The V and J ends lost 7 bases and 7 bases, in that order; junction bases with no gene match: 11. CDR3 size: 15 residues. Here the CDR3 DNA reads TGTGCCAGCACTCCTTGGACAGGGTCTAACGGGGAGCTGTTTTTT. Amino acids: CASTPWTGSNGELFF.

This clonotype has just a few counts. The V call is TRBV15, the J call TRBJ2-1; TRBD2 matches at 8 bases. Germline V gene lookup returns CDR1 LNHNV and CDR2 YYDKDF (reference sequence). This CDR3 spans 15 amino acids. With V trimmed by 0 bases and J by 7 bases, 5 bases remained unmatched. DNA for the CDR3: TGTGCCACCAGCAGAGAGAGCGGGAGTTTGAATGAGCAGTTCTTC. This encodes CATSRESGSLNEQFF.

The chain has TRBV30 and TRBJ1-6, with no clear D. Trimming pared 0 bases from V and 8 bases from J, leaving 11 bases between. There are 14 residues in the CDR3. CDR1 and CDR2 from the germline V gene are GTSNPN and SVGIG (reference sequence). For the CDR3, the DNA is TGTGCCTGGAGTGTGGTAGATTTTTATTCACCCCTCCACTTT. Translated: CAWSVVDFYSPLHF.

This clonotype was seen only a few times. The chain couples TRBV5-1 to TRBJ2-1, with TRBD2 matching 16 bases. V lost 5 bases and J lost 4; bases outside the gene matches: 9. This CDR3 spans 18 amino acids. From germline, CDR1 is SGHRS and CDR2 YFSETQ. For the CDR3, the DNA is TGCGCCAGCAGACCCGGGACTAGCGGGAGGGCCCTATACAATGAGCAGTTCTTC. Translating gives CASRPGTSGRALYNEQFF.

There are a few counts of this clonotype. CDR3: CASSFLLAGGQAYEQYF. CDR3 DNA sequence: TGTGCCAGCAGCTTTCTGCTAGCGGGAGGGCAAGCCTACGAGCAGTACTTC. V gene TRBV7-8 combines with J gene TRBJ2-7, with 12 bases fitting TRBD2. Germline values: CDR1 SGHVS, CDR2 FQNEAQ. After removal of 3 bases from V and 2 bases from J, the junction contained 8 bases not matched to a gene. There are 17 residues in the CDR3.

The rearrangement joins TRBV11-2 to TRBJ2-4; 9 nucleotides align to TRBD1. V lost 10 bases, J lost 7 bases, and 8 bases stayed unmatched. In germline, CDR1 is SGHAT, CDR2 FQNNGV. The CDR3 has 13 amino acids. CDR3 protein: CATWDREVNIQYF. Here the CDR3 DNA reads TGTGCCACCTGGGACAGGGAGGTTAACATTCAGTACTTC.

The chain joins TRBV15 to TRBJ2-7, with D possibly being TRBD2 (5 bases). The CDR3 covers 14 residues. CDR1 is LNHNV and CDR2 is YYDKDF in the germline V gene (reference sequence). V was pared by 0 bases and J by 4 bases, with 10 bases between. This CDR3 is CATSRDRGGYEQYF. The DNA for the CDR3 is TGTGCCACCAGCAGAGATCGGGGTGGGTACGAGCAGTACTTC. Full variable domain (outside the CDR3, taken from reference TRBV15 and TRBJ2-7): DAMVIQNPRYQVTQFGKPVTLSCSQTLNHNVMYWYQQKSSQAPKLLFHYYDKDFNNEADTPDNFQSRRPNTSFCFLDIRSPGLGDTAMYLCATSRDRGGYEQYFGPGTRLTVT.

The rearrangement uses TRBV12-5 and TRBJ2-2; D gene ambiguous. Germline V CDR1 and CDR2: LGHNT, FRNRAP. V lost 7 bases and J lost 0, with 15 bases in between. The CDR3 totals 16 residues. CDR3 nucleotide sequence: TGTGCTAGTGCCTTGATGGGCAGCCCGAACACCGGGGAGCTGTTTTTT. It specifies CASALMGSPNTGELFF.

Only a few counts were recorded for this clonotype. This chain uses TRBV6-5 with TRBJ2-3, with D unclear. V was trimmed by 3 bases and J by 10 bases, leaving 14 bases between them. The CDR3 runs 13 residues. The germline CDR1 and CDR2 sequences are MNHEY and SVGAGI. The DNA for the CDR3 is TGTGCCAGCAGTTATGGGGTAGGGTCGGCGCAGTATTTT. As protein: CASSYGVGSAQYF.

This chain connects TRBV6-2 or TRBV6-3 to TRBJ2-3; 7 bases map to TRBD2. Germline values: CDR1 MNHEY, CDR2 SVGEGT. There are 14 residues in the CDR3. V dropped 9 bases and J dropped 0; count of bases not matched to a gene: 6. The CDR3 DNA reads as TGTGCCAGTGCCCGCGGGAGTAGCACAGATACGCAGTATTTT. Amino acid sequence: CASARGSSTDTQYF.

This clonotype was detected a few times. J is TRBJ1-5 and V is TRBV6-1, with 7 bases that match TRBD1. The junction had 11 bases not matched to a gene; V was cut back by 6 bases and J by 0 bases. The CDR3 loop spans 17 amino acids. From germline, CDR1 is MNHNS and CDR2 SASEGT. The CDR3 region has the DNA TGTGCCAGCAGAGACCGACAGGGTCGGAATAGCAATCAGCCCCAGCATTTT. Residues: CASRDRQGRNSNQPQHF.

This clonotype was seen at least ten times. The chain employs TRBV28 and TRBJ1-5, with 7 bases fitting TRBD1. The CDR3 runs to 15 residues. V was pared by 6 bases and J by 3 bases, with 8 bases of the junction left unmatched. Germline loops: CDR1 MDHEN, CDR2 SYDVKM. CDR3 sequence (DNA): TGTGCCAGCAGCCTTCGACAGGGCTTCAATCAGCCCCAGCATTTT. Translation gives CASSLRQGFNQPQHF.

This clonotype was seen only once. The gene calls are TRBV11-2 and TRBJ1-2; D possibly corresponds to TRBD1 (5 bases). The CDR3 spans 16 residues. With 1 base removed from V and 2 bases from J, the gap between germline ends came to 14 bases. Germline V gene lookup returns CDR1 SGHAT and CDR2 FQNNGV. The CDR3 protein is CASSLGGFTGNYGYTF. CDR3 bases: TGTGCCAGCAGCTTAGGAGGGTTCACAGGAAACTATGGCTACACCTTC. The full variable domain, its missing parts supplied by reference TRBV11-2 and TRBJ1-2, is EAGVAQSPRYKIIEKRQSVAFWCNPISGHATLYWYQQILGQGPKLLIQFQNNGVVDDSQLPKDRFSAERLKGVDSTLKIQPAKLEDSAVYLCASSLGGFTGNYGYTFGSGTRLTVV.

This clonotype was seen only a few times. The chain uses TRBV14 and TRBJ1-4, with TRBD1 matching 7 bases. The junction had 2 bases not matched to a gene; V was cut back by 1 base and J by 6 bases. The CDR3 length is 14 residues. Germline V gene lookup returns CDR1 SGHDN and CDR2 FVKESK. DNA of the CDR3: TGTGCCAGCAGCCAAGTGCAGGGGGATGAAAAACTGTTTTTT. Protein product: CASSQVQGDEKLFF.

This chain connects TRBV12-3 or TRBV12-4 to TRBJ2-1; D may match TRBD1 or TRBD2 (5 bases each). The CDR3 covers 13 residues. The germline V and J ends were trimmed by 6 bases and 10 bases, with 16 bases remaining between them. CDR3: CASRPGPPGEQFF. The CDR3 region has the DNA TGTGCCAGCAGGCCGGGACCCCCGGGAGAGCAGTTCTTC.

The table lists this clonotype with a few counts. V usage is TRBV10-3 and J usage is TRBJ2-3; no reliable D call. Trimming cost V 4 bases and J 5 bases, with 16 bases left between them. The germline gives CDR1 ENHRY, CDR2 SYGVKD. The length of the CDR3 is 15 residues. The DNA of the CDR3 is TGTGCCATCAGTGTGGCCCGGTCCATCGGAGATACGCAGTATTTT. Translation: CAISVARSIGDTQYF.

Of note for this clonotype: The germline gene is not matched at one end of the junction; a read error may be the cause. In DNA form, the CDR3 reads TGTGCCACCAGTAGAGCTCCAACCCTGGGGGAAAAACTGTTTTTT. Its translation is CATSRAPTLGEKLFF. The V gene is TRBV15, the J gene TRBJ1-4; no firm D call. Per the germline V gene, CDR1 is LNHNV and CDR2 is YYDKDF (reference sequence). The CDR3 runs 15 residues.